Reported below is one TCR beta chain. This sample was included in a study of blood T cell repertoires in COVID-19. Study-level information: Acute and convalescent COVID-19 samples came from the United States, Italy and Spain.

The data were produced by immunoSEQ multiplex PCR, yet TCRdb's version contains in-frame clones alone and is incomplete. The profile covers approximately 290,000 clones, with about 88% appearing a single time and about 12% taken by the ten largest. Germline CDR1 SNHLY, CDR2 FYNNEI. The CDR3 is 14 amino acids. V was cut by 5 bases and J by 5 bases, with 15 bases left in between. This clonotype originated in a woman aged 55-70 years with acute or convalescent COVID-19. Sequencing input: peripheral blood. The chain recombines TRBV2 with TRBJ2-5, with D perhaps TRBD1 (6 bases). CDR3 coding DNA: TGTGCCAGCAGTAAACTTCAGGGGAGTGAGACCCAGTACTTC. Protein sequence: CASSKLQGSETQYF.